A single sample is the source of the 15 T cell receptor beta chains below, sequenced in a study of control samples from healthy donors and cancer patients. Libraries were prepared by immunoSEQ multiplex PCR; TCRdb keeps only in-frame clonotypes and omits some of them. Of about 110,000 clones listed, roughly 88% are singletons. Sequenced material: PBMCs. The origin of the receptors is a woman in her sixties with lung cancer.

This clone appeared once. The rearrangement uses TRBV19 and TRBJ2-1, with TRBD2 matching over 8 bases. Germline CDR1 is LNHDA and CDR2 is SQIVND (reference sequence). This CDR3 spans 14 amino acids. The trim removed 5 bases at V and 6 bases at J, leaving 6 bases unmatched. CDR3 sequence: CASSAGRAINEQFF. CDR3 coding DNA: TGTGCCAGTAGTGCCGGGAGGGCAATCAATGAGCAGTTCTTC.

This clone was detected only a few times. The chain combines TRBV28 with TRBJ1-2; D unclear. Germline CDR1 MDHEN, CDR2 SYDVKM. Deletions cut 7 bases from V and 3 bases from J, with 9 bases between. This CDR3 spans 12 amino acids. In nucleotides, the CDR3 is TGTGCCAGCAACACGGGCCACTATGGCTACACCTTC. As protein: CASNTGHYGYTF.

This chain joins TRBV3-1 (or the pseudogene TRBV3-2) and TRBJ1-6, with D tentatively TRBD1 (5 bases). The CDR3 has 16 residues. Trimming removed 3 bases from V and 5 bases from J, with 14 bases in between. Germline values: CDR1 LGHDT, CDR2 YNNKEL (reference sequence). The chain's CDR3 is CASSQEGRANNSPLHF. The CDR3 DNA follows: TGTGCCAGCAGCCAGGAGGGACGGGCTAATAATTCACCCCTCCACTTT.

This clone was recorded only once. The gene calls are TRBV18 and TRBJ1-1; a weak D match, TRBD1 (5 bases). Germline CDR1 KGHSH, CDR2 LQKENI. The germline V and J ends were trimmed by 1 base and 4 bases, with 10 bases remaining between them. The CDR3 is 14 amino acids. The CDR3 DNA follows: TGTGCCAGCTCACCACAGGCCGACAGCACTGAAGCTTTCTTT. Residues: CASSPQADSTEAFF.

The table lists this clone with a count of one. The chain couples TRBV3-1 (or the pseudogene TRBV3-2) to TRBJ1-2; D unresolved. The length of the CDR3 is 13 residues. CDR1 and CDR2 from the germline V gene are LGHDT and YNNKEL (reference sequence). V gave up 4 bases and J gave up 0 bases, with 6 bases separating them. The CDR3 spells CASSRGANYGYTF. CDR3 DNA sequence: TGTGCCAGCAGCCGCGGGGCTAACTATGGCTACACCTTC.

This chain joins TRBV24-1 and TRBJ2-5; 12 bases are a match to TRBD1. The CDR3 runs 16 residues. The junction had 7 bases not matched to a gene; V was cut back by 4 bases and J by 5 bases. CDR1 and CDR2 (germline): KGHDR, SFDVKD. This CDR3 reads CATSDTGTGGRETQYF. The CDR3 nucleotides are TGTGCCACCAGTGACACCGGGACAGGGGGCCGGGAGACCCAGTACTTC.

A single count supports this clone. CDR3 bases: TGTGCCAGTAGTGTCCAACAGGTTCGGTACACTGAAGCTTTCTTT. Translation gives CASSVQQVRYTEAFF. The V gene is TRBV19, the J gene TRBJ1-1; D might be TRBD1 (5 bases). This CDR3 has 15 amino acids. V lost 5 bases and J 3 bases, leaving 16 bases between the germline ends. Germline CDR1 and CDR2: LNHDA and SQIVND (reference sequence).

V usage is TRBV6-2 or TRBV6-3 and J usage is TRBJ1-1; no clear D gene. Germline lookup yields CDR1 MNHEY and CDR2 SVGEGT. The V end was cut by 5 bases, the J end by 8 bases, with 18 bases between. The CDR3 extends over 14 amino acids. CDR3 residues: CASSPEEYSGEAFF. The CDR3 coding sequence is TGTGCCAGCAGTCCCGAAGAGTACTCCGGGGAAGCTTTCTTT.

V usage is TRBV23-1 and J usage is TRBJ1-2, with 9 bases identical to TRBD1. TRBV23-1 is marked as an open reading frame, function uncertain. This CDR3 comprises 16 residues. The J segment lost 4 bases and the V segment lost 5 bases, leaving 11 bases of the junction unmatched. The chain's CDR3 is CASSSIAGTGFYGYTF. Here the CDR3 DNA reads TGCGCCAGCAGTTCGATCGCCGGGACAGGGTTCTATGGCTACACCTTC.

The J gene is TRBJ1-2, the V gene TRBV6-1; 11 positions agree with TRBD1. Per germline, CDR1 MNHNS and CDR2 SASEGT. This CDR3 is 15 amino acids long. With 1 base clipped from V and 5 bases from J, the junction kept 3 bases outside the gene matches. CDR3 region: CASSEVGTGGYGYTF. The CDR3 DNA is TGTGCCAGCAGTGAAGTGGGGACAGGGGGTTATGGCTACACCTTC.

The rearrangement uses TRBV4-1 and TRBJ1-5, with D unresolved. The CDR3 loop spans 15 amino acids. Germline V lookup: CDR1 MGHRA, CDR2 YSYEKL. V was trimmed by 4 bases and J by 2 bases, leaving 12 bases between them. The CDR3 loop is CASSPPDTGNQPQHF. The CDR3 nucleotides read TGCGCCAGCAGCCCTCCAGACACAGGCAATCAGCCCCAGCATTTT.

CDR3 residues: CASSPPGSAGNTIYF. DNA of the CDR3: TGTGCCAGCTCACCACCGGGTTCCGCTGGAAACACCATATATTTT. V gene TRBV18 combines with J gene TRBJ1-3; D is ambiguous. The V end was cut by 0 bases, the J end by 2 bases, with 8 bases between. The CDR3 consists of 15 residues. Looked up from germline, CDR1 is KGHSH and CDR2 is LQKENI.

The gene calls are TRBV7-8 and TRBJ2-7, with a tentative D call TRBD2 (6 bases). This CDR3 contains 16 residues. V lost 1 base, J lost 0 bases, and 13 bases lay in between. Germline-derived CDR1 and CDR2 are SGHVS and FQNEAQ. The CDR3 spells CASSLVGGAGSYEQYF. The CDR3 nucleotides are TGTGCCAGCAGCTTAGTCGGAGGGGCTGGCTCCTACGAGCAGTACTTC.

The chain couples TRBV25-1 to TRBJ2-7; D possibly corresponds to TRBD1 (6 bases). Germline values: CDR1 MGHDK, CDR2 SYGVNS. CDR3 length: 14 residues. Trimming cost V 7 bases and J 1 base, with 14 bases left between them. The DNA of the CDR3 is TGTGCCAGCACCGAGGACAGTGGGTCCTACGAGCAGTACTTC. Translated: CASTEDSGSYEQYF.

The genes are TRBV4-3 and TRBJ1-2; 8 bases are shared with TRBD1. Germline V CDR1 and CDR2: LGHNA, YSLEER. The CDR3 runs to 16 residues. After removal of 0 bases from V and 8 bases from J, the junction contained 11 bases not matched to a gene. CDR3 residues: CASSQDRVNRGLGYTF. In DNA form, the CDR3 reads TGCGCCAGCAGCCAAGATAGGGTAAACAGGGGGTTAGGCTACACCTTC.